Listed below are T cell receptor beta chains from one sample, sequenced in a study of blood T cell repertoires in COVID-19. The repertoire was sequenced with immunoSEQ multiplex PCR; TCRdb's copy has only in-frame clones and lacks some. The table records roughly 70,000 clones, 70% to 90% of them present only once. Sequences were obtained from peripheral blood. These receptors were obtained from a man aged 70 or older with acute or convalescent COVID-19. The CDR3 runs from the conserved cysteine through the conserved F or W. A D gene is named only where the DNA matches it firmly. Where a row states a size, it is once, few, many or the class of an expanded clone; other rows omit it.

clone_size d_call j_call v_call cdr3_nt cdr3_aa
- TRBD2 TRBJ2-3 TRBV9 TGTGCCAGCAGCGTAGGTCTAGCGGGGCTCACAGATACGCAGTATTTT CASSVGLAGLTDTQYF
- - TRBJ2-2 TRBV5-8 TGTGCCAGCAGCTTGGGAGTAATCTCGAACACCGGGGAGCTGTTTTTT CASSLGVISNTGELFF
- - TRBJ1-1 TRBV19 TGTGCCAGTAGTGCCGGGACAATGAACACTGAAGCTTTCTTT CASSAGTMNTEAFF
few TRBD1 TRBJ1-2 TRBV6-5 TGTGCCAGCAGTCCCCGGGACAGGGGGTATGGCTACACCTTC CASSPRDRGYGYTF
- - TRBJ1-1 TRBV28 TGTGCCAGCCGGGTTACGATCTTTGAAGCTTTCTTT CASRVTIFEAFF
- TRBD1 TRBJ1-1 TRBV11-1 TGTGCCAGCAGCCCCCGGACAGGGAGGAACACTGAAGCTTTCTTT CASSPRTGRNTEAFF
- TRBD1 TRBJ2-4 TRBV3-1/TRBV3-2 TGTGCCAGCAGCCCCGGGACAGGGGCCCACATTCAGTACTTC CASSPGTGAHIQYF
once TRBD2 TRBJ2-7 TRBV2 TGTGCCAGCAGTGGTCGCGGAATGGGGGGGACCTCCTACGAGCAGTACTTC CASSGRGMGGTSYEQYF
- TRBD1 TRBJ1-1 TRBV7-8 TGTGCCAGCAGCTTAGGGACAGGGGAACGGCTAGAAGCTTTCTTT CASSLGTGERLEAFF
- - TRBJ1-5 TRBV7-9 TGTGCCAGCAGCTTAGCGGGAGTCGAGGCCCAGCATTTT CASSLAGVEAQHF
- TRBD1 TRBJ1-4 TRBV7-2 TGTGCCAGCAGCTTACACCCAGGGGGTCAAAATGAAAAACTGTTTTTT CASSLHPGGQNEKLFF
- - TRBJ1-1 TRBV28 TGTGCCAGCAGTTTAAACGCCGGCAGGGCTTCTGAAGCTTTCTTT CASSLNAGRASEAFF
- - TRBJ2-1 TRBV28 TGTGCCAGCGGGTTTGAGATGGAGGCCAGCTCCTACAATGAGCAGTTCTTC CASGFEMEASSYNEQFF
- - TRBJ1-1 TRBV30 TGTGCCTGGAGTGTACAGGCAGCCTTGAACACTGAAGCTTTCTTT CAWSVQAALNTEAFF
- - TRBJ2-2 TRBV5-1 TGCGCCAGCAGCTCCCCCCCTACCGCCTTACAGGGTTTTGGTTCTGCGAACACCGGGGAGCTGTTTTTT CASSSPPTALQGFGSANTGELFF
- - TRBJ2-6 TRBV5-1 TGCGCCAGCAGCGTCGGGATTTCTGGGGCCAACGTCCTGACTTTC CASSVGISGANVLTF
- TRBD1 TRBJ1-4 TRBV5-5 TGTGCCAGCAGCGGGAGGACAGGATCTAATGAAAAACTGTTTTTT CASSGRTGSNEKLFF
- - TRBJ2-7 TRBV2 TGTGCCAGCAGTGAACCGGGTCTCGAGCAGTACTTC CASSEPGLEQYF
- TRBD1 TRBJ2-1 TRBV29-1 TGCAGCGAAGCCCTCCTAGGACAGGGATCTCGCAATGAGCAGTTCTTC CSEALLGQGSRNEQFF
- TRBD1 TRBJ1-1 TRBV9 TGTGCCAGCAGCACACAGGGGAGGACCACTGAAGCTTTCTTT CASSTQGRTTEAFF
- - TRBJ2-1 TRBV20-1 TGCAGTGCTAGTGTTCCCCCTTATGCCTACAATGAGCAGTTCTTC CSASVPPYAYNEQFF
- - TRBJ1-5 TRBV5-6 TGTGCCAGCAGCTTGTACCAGTACAATCAGCCCCAGCATTTT CASSLYQYNQPQHF
- - TRBJ2-1 TRBV19 TGTGCCAGTAGTATTGGGGGGGGGCCCTACAATGAGCAGTTCTTC CASSIGGGPYNEQFF
- - TRBJ1-4 TRBV18 TGTGCCAGCTCACCACCCCAGGGAGAAAAACTGTTTTTT CASSPPQGEKLFF
- - TRBJ1-2 TRBV28 TGTGCCAGCAGTAGAGACAGGGGCTACACCTTC CASSRDRGYTF
- - TRBJ1-5 TRBV28 TGTGCCAGCAGTCTCGGACGGGACAATCAGCCCCAGCATTTT CASSLGRDNQPQHF
- TRBD1 TRBJ1-5 TRBV7-2 TGTGCCAGCAGCTTTACAGGGGGCGCGGGACAGCCCCAGCATTTT CASSFTGGAGQPQHF
- TRBD1 TRBJ1-2 TRBV7-9 TGTGCCAGCAGCATAGGGACAGGATCTTTTGGCTACACCTTC CASSIGTGSFGYTF
- - TRBJ1-1 TRBV19 TGTGCCAGTAAACTTGCCACCATGAACACTGAAGCTTTCTTT CASKLATMNTEAFF
- - TRBJ2-1 TRBV19 TGTGCCAGTAGGGCGGGACAGTACAATGAGCAGTTCTTC CASRAGQYNEQFF
- - TRBJ1-6 TRBV5-6 TGTGCCAGCAGCTTCGGGGGGCCCAACTCCTATAATTCACCCCTCCACTTT CASSFGGPNSYNSPLHF
- - TRBJ2-6 TRBV6-2/TRBV6-3 TGTGCCAGCAGTTTTTCAGGGAAAGGGGCCAACGTCCTGACTTTC CASSFSGKGANVLTF
- TRBD2 TRBJ2-2 TRBV6-1 TGTGCCAGCAGTGCCCTCGCGGGGGGCCGACCTAACACCGGGGAGCTGTTTTTT CASSALAGGRPNTGELFF
- TRBD2 TRBJ2-4 TRBV4-2 TGTGCCAGCAGCCAGGGACGGACTAGCGAGCACATTCAGTACTTC CASSQGRTSEHIQYF
- - TRBJ2-5 TRBV11-2 TGTGCCAGCAGCTTAGCTCCCCAAGAGACCCAGTACTTC CASSLAPQETQYF
- TRBD2 TRBJ2-3 TRBV3-1/TRBV3-2 TGTGCCAGCAGCCAGGGACTAGCGCCAACAGATACGCAGTATTTT CASSQGLAPTDTQYF
- TRBD2 TRBJ2-3 TRBV11-2 TGTGCCAGCAGCTTAAGGACTAGCGGGGGGCGGGGCACAGATACGCAGTATTTT CASSLRTSGGRGTDTQYF
once TRBD2 TRBJ2-3 TRBV6-1 TGTGCCAGCAGTGAAATGGGGGAGGGAACAGATACGCAGTATTTT CASSEMGEGTDTQYF
- TRBD1 TRBJ1-2 TRBV7-9 TGTGCCAGCAGCTCCACGCGCCCCGGACAGGGTTATGGCTACACCTTC CASSSTRPGQGYGYTF
- - TRBJ2-3 TRBV11-2 TGTGCCAGCAGCTTTTATACTAGCATGCGAGATACGCAGTATTTT CASSFYTSMRDTQYF
once TRBD1 TRBJ2-5 TRBV11-1 TGTGCCAGCAGCTCGCCGGGACAGGCTAAAGAGACCCAGTACTTC CASSSPGQAKETQYF
- - TRBJ2-3 TRBV7-6 TGTGCCAGCAGCTTATCCCGGGGGGCGGGCACAGATACGCAGTATTTT CASSLSRGAGTDTQYF
- - TRBJ2-3 TRBV7-9 TGTGCCAGCTCACTTGAACGCACAGATACGCAGTATTTT CASSLERTDTQYF
once TRBD2 TRBJ2-1 TRBV19 TGTGCCAGTAGGGGGACTAGCGTCTCCTACAATGAGCAGTTCTTC CASRGTSVSYNEQFF
- TRBD1 TRBJ2-7 TRBV5-6 TGTGCCAGCAGCTTCCGGGACAGGGGGTACGAGCAGTACTTC CASSFRDRGYEQYF
once - TRBJ1-1 TRBV19 TGTGCCAGTAGTATAGGACTAACGAACACTGAAGCTTTCTTT CASSIGLTNTEAFF
- - TRBJ1-6 TRBV7-9 TGTGCCAGCAGCTTAGATAGTCCGAGCTCCTATAATTCACCCCTCCACTTT CASSLDSPSSYNSPLHF
once TRBD1 TRBJ1-4 TRBV4-3 TGCGCCAGCAGCGCAGGACAGGGATTTGAAAAACTGTTTTTT CASSAGQGFEKLFF
- TRBD2 TRBJ2-3 TRBV7-2 TGTGCCAGCGGACCTAGGCGGGGGGCAGGAGATACGCAGTATTTT CASGPRRGAGDTQYF